Each of the 26 T cell receptor beta chains below was sequenced from the same sample in a study of blood T cell repertoires in COVID-19. TCRdb's table, derived via immunoSEQ multiplex PCR, lists solely in-frame clones and lacks some. The data contain approximately 350,000 clones, around 90% of them singletons. Source material: peripheral blood. These receptors originate from a man aged 40-55 years with acute or convalescent COVID-19.

The genes are TRBV20-1 and TRBJ1-1; D remains ambiguous. V gave up 6 bases and J gave up 0 bases, with 5 bases separating them. CDR1 and CDR2 from the germline V gene are DFQATT and SNEGSKA (reference sequence). The CDR3 totals 11 residues. The CDR3 nucleotides read TGCAGTGCACCTATGAACACTGAAGCTTTCTTT. Translated: CSAPMNTEAFF.

The V gene is TRBV4-1, the J gene TRBJ2-5, with 13 bases aligning to TRBD2. With V trimmed by 4 bases and J by 0 bases, 8 bases remained unmatched. CDR1 MGHRA and CDR2 YSYEKL come from the germline V gene. CDR3 length: 18 amino acids. The CDR3 spells CASSPRGLAGFYQETQYF. CDR3 in DNA: TGCGCCAGCAGCCCTCGGGGACTAGCGGGGTTTTACCAAGAGACCCAGTACTTC.

V is TRBV28 and J is TRBJ2-7; unclear D gene. Trimming stripped 2 bases from V and 2 bases from J, with 16 bases between. The CDR3 loop spans 16 amino acids. The germline CDR1 and CDR2 sequences are MDHEN and SYDVKM. CDR3 loop: CASSLRVGTEAYEQYF. The DNA of the CDR3 is TGTGCCAGCAGTTTACGGGTCGGAACTGAAGCCTACGAGCAGTACTTC.

The chain is built from TRBV29-1 and TRBJ2-7; D gene unclear. The V gene's germline CDR1 is SQVTM and CDR2 ANQGSEA. The length of the CDR3 is 12 residues. Trimming took 5 bases from V and 2 from J, leaving 10 bases between them. CDR3 in DNA: TGCAGCGTTCCGGCAGGCCCCTACGAGCAGTACTTC. Translating gives CSVPAGPYEQYF.

This rearrangement joins TRBV23-1 to TRBJ1-2; possibly TRBD1 for D (6 bases). TRBV23-1 is filed as an ORF, its function uncertain. The CDR3 runs 14 residues. With 2 bases removed from V and 2 bases from J, the gap between germline ends came to 9 bases. In DNA, the CDR3 is TGCGCCAGCAGTCAACGACAGGCAAACTATGGCTACACCTTC. Translation: CASSQRQANYGYTF.

The chain has TRBV30 and TRBJ1-5, with D hard to call. The V and J ends lost 2 bases and 1 base respectively, with 9 bases between them. The length of the CDR3 is 14 residues. Germline loops: CDR1 GTSNPN, CDR2 SVGIG (reference sequence). The CDR3 protein is CAWSTGFSNQPQHF. In nucleotides, the CDR3 is TGTGCCTGGAGTACGGGGTTCAGCAATCAGCCCCAGCATTTT.

The J gene is TRBJ2-3, the V gene TRBV30; D is uncertain. Trimming removed 3 bases at V and 0 bases at J, with 7 bases between. CDR1 and CDR2 from the germline V gene are GTSNPN and SVGIG (reference sequence). The CDR3 is made up of 13 amino acids. The CDR3 region is CAWRPGSTDTQYF. For the CDR3, the DNA is TGTGCCTGGAGGCCTGGCAGCACAGATACGCAGTATTTT.

This rearrangement joins TRBV27 to TRBJ1-5; D remains unclear. This CDR3 comprises 13 residues. Trimming cost V 5 bases and J 6 bases, with 11 bases left between them. Germline assignment: CDR1 MNHEY and CDR2 SMNVEV (reference sequence). CDR3 protein: CASSELFGQPQHF. CDR3 in DNA: TGTGCCAGCAGTGAACTCTTTGGTCAGCCCCAGCATTTT.

The V call is TRBV11-3, the J call TRBJ2-1, with D perhaps matching TRBD2 (6 bases). V dropped 4 bases and J dropped 2 bases, with 12 bases sitting between them. The CDR3 runs 15 residues. CDR1 and CDR2 (germline): SGHNT, YENEEA. CDR3 amino acids: CASSYSLAPYNEQFF. DNA for the CDR3: TGTGCCAGCAGCTACAGCCTAGCGCCCTACAATGAGCAGTTCTTC. Together with reference TRBV11-3 and TRBJ2-1, the CDR3 gives the full variable domain: EAGVVQSPRYKIIEKKQPVAFWCNPISGHNTLYWYLQNLGQGPELLIRYENEEAVDDSQLPKDRFSAERLKGVDSTLKIQPAELGDSAVYLCASSYSLAPYNEQFFGPGTRLTVL.

The chain employs TRBV6-5 and TRBJ2-7; D is ambiguous. This CDR3 is built from 14 residues. V was pared by 6 bases and J by 2 bases, with 14 bases between. Germline V lookup: CDR1 MNHEY, CDR2 SVGAGI. CDR3 sequence (DNA): TGTGCCAGCAGAGCCTCCACAGTACCCTACGAGCAGTACTTC. Protein sequence: CASRASTVPYEQYF.

This chain connects TRBV9 to TRBJ1-3; D gene ambiguous. The germline gives CDR1 SGDLS, CDR2 YYNGEE. The CDR3 contains 15 residues. Trimming stripped 3 bases from V and 0 bases from J, with 10 bases between. CDR3 DNA sequence: TGTGCCAGCAGCGGGAGGGAACCCTCTGGAAACACCATATATTTT. As protein: CASSGREPSGNTIYF.

This clone showed up just a few times. For the CDR3, the DNA is TGCGCCAGCAGTACCGACAGAATATCCGGGGAGCTGTTTTTT. It yields the protein CASSTDRISGELFF. The chain is built from TRBV10-2 and TRBJ2-2; a possible D gene is TRBD1 (5 bases). Germline CDR1 and CDR2: WSHSY and SAAADI. CDR3 size: 14 residues. V was clipped by 5 bases and J by 6 bases, with 13 bases between them.

The CDR3 DNA is TGTGCCAGCAGCGCGGGACTAGCGGGAGACCCCTACGAGCAGTACTTC. Translation gives CASSAGLAGDPYEQYF. The genes are TRBV9 and TRBJ2-7, with 14 nucleotides matching TRBD2. CDR1 and CDR2 from the germline V gene are SGDLS and YYNGEE. The CDR3 consists of 16 residues. The V segment lost 3 bases and the J segment 2 bases; nucleotides outside the gene matches: 4.

V gene TRBV15 combines with J gene TRBJ1-1; D unresolved. The ends were cut back, 3 bases at V and 0 bases at J, with 14 bases in the middle. CDR1 is LNHNV and CDR2 is YYDKDF in the germline V gene (reference sequence). The CDR3 totals 16 residues. CDR3 sequence (DNA): TGTGCCACCAGCAGGGCGATCGCGGTAATGAACACTGAAGCTTTCTTT. Residues: CATSRAIAVMNTEAFF.

This clone has just one count. The chain has TRBV7-8 and TRBJ1-1, with D possibly TRBD1 on 5 matching bases. The V end lost 5 bases, the J end lost 3 bases, and 13 bases lay between the germline ends. This CDR3 is built from 14 residues. From germline, CDR1 is SGHVS and CDR2 FQNEAQ. CDR3 amino acids: CASSPLTGDTEAFF. CDR3 in DNA: TGTGCCAGCAGCCCACTGACGGGGGACACTGAAGCTTTCTTT. The variable domain in full, with the rest retrieved from reference TRBV7-8 and TRBJ1-1, is GAGVSQSPRYKVAKRGQDVALRCDPISGHVSLFWYQQALGQGPEFLTYFQNEAQLDKSGLPSDRFFAERPEGSVSTLKIQRTQQEDSAVYLCASSPLTGDTEAFFGQGTRLTVV.

The chain joins TRBV19 to TRBJ2-5, with D maybe TRBD2 (6 bases). Germline assignment: CDR1 LNHDA and CDR2 SQIVND (reference sequence). The CDR3 contains 12 residues. V was trimmed by 7 bases and J by 5 bases, leaving 11 bases between them. The CDR3 is CASNHREETQYF. CDR3 coding DNA: TGTGCCAGTAATCATCGGGAGGAGACCCAGTACTTC.

The chain employs TRBV27 and TRBJ2-3, with D maybe TRBD2 (5 bases). Germline V gene sequence: CDR1 MNHEY, CDR2 SMNVEV (reference sequence). V lost 5 bases to trimming and J lost 3 bases, with 18 bases between them. CDR3 size: 16 residues. For the CDR3, the DNA is TGTGCCAGCAGTCCTCTCTCCGGACTCCAAACAGATACGCAGTATTTT. As protein: CASSPLSGLQTDTQYF.

This sequence joins TRBV5-5 and TRBJ1-2; D possibly corresponds to TRBD1 (5 bases). Germline V gene data show CDR1 as SGHKS and CDR2 as YYEKEE (reference sequence). With 0 bases removed from V and 6 bases from J, the gap between germline ends came to 9 bases. The CDR3 length is 13 residues. The CDR3 protein is CASSLGQGNGYTF. The CDR3 DNA is TGTGCCAGCAGCTTGGGCCAGGGAAATGGCTACACCTTC. The full variable domain, rest sourced from reference TRBV5-5 and TRBJ1-2, is DAGVTQSPTHLIKTRGQQVTLRCSPISGHKSVSWYQQVLGQGPQFIFQYYEKEERGRGNFPDRFSARQFPNYSSELNVNALLLGDSALYLCASSLGQGNGYTFGSGTRLTVV.

This chain joins TRBV27 and TRBJ2-3, with 9 nucleotides matching TRBD1. Unmatched junction bases numbered 7, after V lost 6 bases and J lost 3 bases. In germline, CDR1 is MNHEY, CDR2 SMNVEV (reference sequence). This CDR3 comprises 15 residues. Written as DNA, the CDR3 is TGTGCCAGCAGCTTCTACAGGGGGCTTACAGATACGCAGTATTTT. It encodes CASSFYRGLTDTQYF.

The V gene is TRBV25-1, the J gene TRBJ1-6, with D possibly being TRBD1 (5 bases). The CDR3 is made up of 14 amino acids. Germline values: CDR1 MGHDK, CDR2 SYGVNS. Trimming left V 8 bases short and J 5 bases short, with 13 bases between. The CDR3 region has the DNA TGTGCCAGCGGACACATCGAAAATAATTCACCCCTCCACTTT. This gives the protein CASGHIENNSPLHF.

The rearrangement links TRBV5-5 to TRBJ2-1; 11 positions match TRBD1. Germline assignment: CDR1 SGHKS and CDR2 YYEKEE (reference sequence). The CDR3 extends over 15 amino acids. J was trimmed by 6 bases and V by 1 base; bases with no gene match: 3. This chain's CDR3 is CASSLRDRGGNEQFF. The CDR3 region has the DNA TGTGCCAGCAGCTTGAGGGACAGGGGGGGCAATGAGCAGTTCTTC. The full variable domain, completed using reference TRBV5-5 and TRBJ2-1, is DAGVTQSPTHLIKTRGQQVTLRCSPISGHKSVSWYQQVLGQGPQFIFQYYEKEERGRGNFPDRFSARQFPNYSSELNVNALLLGDSALYLCASSLRDRGGNEQFFGPGTRLTVL.

This clone has just one count. The CDR3 spells CASSLGAGPQHF. The CDR3, as DNA: TGTGCCAGCAGTTTGGGGGCCGGGCCCCAGCATTTT. This rearrangement joins TRBV27 to TRBJ1-5, with D perhaps TRBD1 (6 bases). Trimming left V 3 bases short and J 9 bases short, with 9 bases between. Germline lookup yields CDR1 MNHEY and CDR2 SMNVEV (reference sequence). The CDR3 extends over 12 amino acids.

The chain employs TRBV4-2 and TRBJ2-2; TRBD2 agrees at 11 bases. This CDR3 has 19 residues. V was clipped by 0 bases and J by 6 bases; unmatched bases: 12. The germline CDR1 and CDR2 sequences are LGHNA and YNFKEQ. The CDR3 here is CASSQELVAGGPDPGELFF. The CDR3 bases are TGTGCCAGCAGCCAAGAGCTGGTAGCGGGGGGGCCCGACCCCGGGGAGCTGTTTTTT.

The chain recombines TRBV7-9 with TRBJ1-2; possibly TRBD1 for D (5 bases). CDR3 length: 14 residues. CDR1 is SEHNR and CDR2 is FQNEAQ in the germline V gene (reference sequence). Deletions cut 7 bases from V and 4 bases from J, with 16 bases between. The CDR3 sequence: CASTQSGGGYGYTF. The CDR3 DNA sequence: TGTGCCAGCACCCAGAGTGGGGGGGGCTATGGCTACACCTTC. Drawing the rest from reference TRBV7-9 and TRBJ1-2, the complete variable domain is DTGVSQNPRHKITKRGQNVTFRCDPISEHNRLYWYRQTLGQGPEFLTYFQNEAQLEKSRLLSDRFSAERPKGSFSTLEIQRTEQGDSAMYLCASTQSGGGYGYTFGSGTRLTVV.

A single count supports this clone. This chain uses TRBV6-1 with TRBJ2-1; 14 nucleotides match TRBD2. Unmatched junction bases numbered 11, after V lost 3 bases and J lost 4 bases. The CDR3 covers 19 residues. In germline, CDR1 is MNHNS, CDR2 SASEGT. As DNA, the CDR3 is TGTGCCAGCAGTGAGATTCTATCGGGGACTAGCGGGGGATACAATGAGCAGTTCTTC. Its protein is CASSEILSGTSGGYNEQFF.

The chain has TRBV6-5 and TRBJ1-1, with D unresolved. Germline V gene sequence: CDR1 MNHEY, CDR2 SVGAGI. The length of the CDR3 is 14 residues. V dropped 6 bases and J dropped 1 base, with 12 bases sitting between them. In nucleotides, the CDR3 is TGTGCCAGCAGCCGCGGGAAAGGGAACACTGAAGCTTTCTTT. This encodes CASSRGKGNTEAFF.